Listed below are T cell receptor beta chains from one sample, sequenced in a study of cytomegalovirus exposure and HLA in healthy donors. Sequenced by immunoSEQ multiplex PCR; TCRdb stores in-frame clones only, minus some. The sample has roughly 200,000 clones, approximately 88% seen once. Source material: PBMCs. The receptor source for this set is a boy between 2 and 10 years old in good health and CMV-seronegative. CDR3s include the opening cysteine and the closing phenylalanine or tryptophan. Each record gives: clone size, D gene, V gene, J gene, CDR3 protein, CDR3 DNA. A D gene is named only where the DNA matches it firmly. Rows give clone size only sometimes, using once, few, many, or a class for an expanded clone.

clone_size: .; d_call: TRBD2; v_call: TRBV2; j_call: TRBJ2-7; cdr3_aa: CASTPTSGRPQQYF; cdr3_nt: TGTGCCAGCACTCCGACTAGCGGGAGGCCCCAGCAGTACTTC
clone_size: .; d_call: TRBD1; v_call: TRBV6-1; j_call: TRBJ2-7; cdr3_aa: CASSIQGALYYEQYF; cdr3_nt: TGTGCCAGCAGTATCCAGGGGGCTCTATACTACGAGCAGTACTTC
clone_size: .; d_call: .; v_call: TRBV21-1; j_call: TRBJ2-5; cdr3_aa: CASSKARGGEETQYF; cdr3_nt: TGTGCCAGCAGCAAAGCGCGGGGTGGGGAAGAGACCCAGTACTTC
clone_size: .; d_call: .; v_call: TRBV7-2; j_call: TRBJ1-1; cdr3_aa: CASSLEGGEDTEAFF; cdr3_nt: TGTGCCAGCAGCTTAGAAGGAGGTGAAGACACTGAAGCTTTCTTT
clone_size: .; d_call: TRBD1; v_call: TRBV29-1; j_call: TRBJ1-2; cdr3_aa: CSGSSGQNLNGYTF; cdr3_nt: TGCAGCGGATCGTCGGGACAGAACCTAAATGGCTACACCTTC
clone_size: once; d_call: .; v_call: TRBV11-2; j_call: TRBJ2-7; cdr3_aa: CASSSGHYEQYF; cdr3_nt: TGTGCCAGCAGCTCCGGACACTACGAGCAGTACTTC
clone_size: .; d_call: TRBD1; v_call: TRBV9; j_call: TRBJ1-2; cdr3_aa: CASSVSRQGDGYTF; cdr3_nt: TGTGCCAGCAGCGTAAGTCGACAGGGAGATGGCTACACCTTC
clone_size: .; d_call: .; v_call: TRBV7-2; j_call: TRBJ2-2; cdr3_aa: CASSWQGAGELFF; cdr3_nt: TGTGCCAGCAGCTGGCAGGGCGCCGGGGAGCTGTTTTTT
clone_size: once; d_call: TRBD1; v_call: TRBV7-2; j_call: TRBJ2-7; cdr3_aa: CASSLMTGPYEQYF; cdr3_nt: TGTGCCAGCAGCTTGATGACAGGGCCCTACGAGCAGTACTTC
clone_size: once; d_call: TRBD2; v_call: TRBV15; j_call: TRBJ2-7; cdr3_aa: CATSRGLAVYEQYF; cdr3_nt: TGTGCCACCAGCAGAGGTCTAGCGGTGTACGAGCAGTACTTC
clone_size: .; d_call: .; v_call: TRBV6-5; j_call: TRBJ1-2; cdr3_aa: CASSYHQWGRDGYTF; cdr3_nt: TGTGCCAGCAGTTACCACCAGTGGGGGCGGGATGGCTACACCTTC
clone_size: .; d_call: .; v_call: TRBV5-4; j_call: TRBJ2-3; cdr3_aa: CASSFGHLKTDTQYF; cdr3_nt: TGTGCCAGCAGCTTCGGACATCTCAAGACAGATACGCAGTATTTT
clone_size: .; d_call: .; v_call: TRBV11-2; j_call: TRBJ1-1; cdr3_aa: CASSPGTKAFF; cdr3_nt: TGTGCCAGCAGCCCGGGGACTAAAGCTTTCTTT
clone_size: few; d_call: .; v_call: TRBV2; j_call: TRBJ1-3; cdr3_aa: CASSVSNSGNTIYF; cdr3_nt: TGTGCCAGCAGTGTATCGAACAGTGGAAACACCATATATTTT
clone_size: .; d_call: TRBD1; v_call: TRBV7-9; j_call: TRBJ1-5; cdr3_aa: CASSSTDRGRNQPQHF; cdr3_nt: TGTGCCAGCAGCTCCACTGACAGGGGGCGTAATCAGCCCCAGCATTTT
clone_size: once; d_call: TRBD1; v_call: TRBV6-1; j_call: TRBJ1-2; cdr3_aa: CASRPGQLNYGYTF; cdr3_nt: TGTGCCAGCAGACCGGGACAGCTTAACTATGGCTACACCTTC
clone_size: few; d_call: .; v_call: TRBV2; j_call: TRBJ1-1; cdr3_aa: CASGRGSGVTEAFF; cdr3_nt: TGTGCCAGCGGGAGGGGAAGTGGAGTCACTGAAGCTTTCTTT
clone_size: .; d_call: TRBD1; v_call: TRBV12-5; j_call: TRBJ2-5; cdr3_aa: CASGLTWTGGPRETQYF; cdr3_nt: TGTGCTAGTGGTTTGACCTGGACAGGGGGGCCAAGAGAGACCCAGTACTTC
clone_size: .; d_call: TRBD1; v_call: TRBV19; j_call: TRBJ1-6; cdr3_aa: CASSPPRDRGNSPLHF; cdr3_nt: TGTGCCAGTAGTCCTCCTCGGGACAGGGGTAATTCACCCCTCCACTTT
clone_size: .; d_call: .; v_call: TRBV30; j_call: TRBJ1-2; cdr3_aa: CACYPGSF; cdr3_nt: TGTGCCTGCTACCCAGGTAGCTTC
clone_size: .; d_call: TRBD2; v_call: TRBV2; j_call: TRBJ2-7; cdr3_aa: CATIRDYLVSYEQYF; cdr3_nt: TGTGCCACCATCCGGGACTACCTAGTCTCCTACGAGCAGTACTTC
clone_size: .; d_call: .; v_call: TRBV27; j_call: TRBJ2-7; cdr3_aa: CASSSPPGGEQYF; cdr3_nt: TGTGCCAGCAGTTCACCTCCCGGGGGCGAGCAGTACTTC
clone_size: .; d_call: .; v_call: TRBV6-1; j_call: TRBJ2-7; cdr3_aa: CASSPGSTYEQYF; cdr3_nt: TGTGCCAGCAGTCCCGGGTCTACCTACGAGCAGTACTTC
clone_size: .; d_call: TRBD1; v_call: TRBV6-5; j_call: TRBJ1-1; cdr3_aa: CASRDKVRGLEAFF; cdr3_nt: TGTGCCAGCAGGGACAAAGTAAGGGGGCTCGAGGCTTTCTTT
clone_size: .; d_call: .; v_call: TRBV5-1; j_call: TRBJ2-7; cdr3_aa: CASSLVWTATSYLYEQYF; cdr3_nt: TGCGCCAGCAGCTTGGTGTGGACAGCGACCTCGTATCTCTACGAGCAGTACTTC